These 7 T cell receptor beta chains came from one sample sequenced in a study of blood T cell repertoires in COVID-19. Sequencing used immunoSEQ multiplex PCR; TCRdb keeps in-frame clones, though not all of them. Of over 400,000 clones detected, about 85% appear once; the ten largest clones hold approximately 8%. Sequencing input: PBMCs or T cells enriched from blood (not recorded which). These receptors all come from a woman aged 60-75 years who had recovered from COVID-19.

CDR3 in amino acids: CASSWTVQRGNTIYF. The CDR3 region has the DNA TGTGCCAGCAGTTGGACTGTTCAGAGGGGAAACACCATATATTTT. V and J are TRBV2 and TRBJ1-3; D is ambiguous. The V gene's germline CDR1 is SNHLY and CDR2 FYNNEI. V lost 5 bases and J lost 4, with 15 bases in between. The length of the CDR3 is 15 residues. The variable domain in full, with the rest retrieved from reference TRBV2 and TRBJ1-3, is EPEVTQTPSHQVTQMGQEVILRCVPISNHLYFYWYRQILGQKVEFLVSFYNNEISEKSEIFDDQFSVERPDGSNFTLKIRSTKLEDSAMYFCASSWTVQRGNTIYFGEGSWLTVV.

This clone has just one count. The chain combines TRBV10-3 with TRBJ2-1, with 11 positions matching TRBD2. J lost 1 base, V lost 7 bases, and 9 bases had no gene match. CDR3 length: 17 residues. CDR1 is ENHRY and CDR2 is SYGVKD in the germline V gene. CDR3 loop: CAITHSGGAPSYNEQFF. The CDR3, as DNA: TGTGCCATCACACATAGCGGGGGGGCCCCGTCCTACAATGAGCAGTTCTTC.

DNA of the CDR3: TGTGCCAGCAGCTTAACAGGGTACAATGAGCAGTTCTTC. This codes for CASSLTGYNEQFF. This rearrangement joins TRBV11-3 to TRBJ2-1; D possibly corresponds to TRBD1 (6 bases). This CDR3 contains 13 residues. CDR1 and CDR2 from the germline V gene are SGHNT and YENEEA. V lost 2 bases, J lost 4 bases, and 6 bases lay in between.

This clone came up once. The V gene is TRBV10-3, the J gene TRBJ2-2; a weak D match, TRBD1 (6 bases). Trimming took 9 bases from V and 0 from J, leaving 11 bases between them. Germline CDR1 is ENHRY and CDR2 is SYGVKD. The CDR3 consists of 14 residues. This CDR3 is CAIPQGPNTGELFF. The CDR3 DNA is TGTGCCATACCCCAGGGGCCGAACACCGGGGAGCTGTTTTTT.

As concerns this clone: This same CDR3 is encoded by further DNA sequences in the sample. The chain recombines TRBV24-1 with TRBJ1-2; 7 bases align to TRBD1. Germline lookup yields CDR1 KGHDR and CDR2 SFDVKD. J gave up 7 bases and V 9 bases, and 4 bases lay outside the gene matches. This CDR3 is built from 11 residues. The CDR3 bases are TGTGCCACCTCCAGGGGGATTGGCTACACCTTC. Its translation: CATSRGIGYTF.

V gene TRBV30 combines with J gene TRBJ1-3, with TRBD1 identical over 10 bases. CDR3 length equals 14 residues. Germline loops: CDR1 GTSNPN, CDR2 SVGIG (reference sequence). The trim removed 3 bases at V and 8 bases at J, leaving 7 bases unmatched. CDR3 residues: CAWSRDRGLDTIYF. In DNA form, the CDR3 reads TGTGCCTGGAGCCGGGACAGGGGTTTAGACACCATATATTTT.

The chain links TRBV18 to TRBJ2-2, with 9 bases fitting TRBD1. The CDR3 is 16 residues long. The J segment lost 3 bases and the V segment lost 3 bases, leaving 5 bases of the junction unmatched. The V gene's germline CDR1 is KGHSH and CDR2 LQKENI. The DNA of the CDR3 is TGTGCCAGCTCACCGGGGACAGGGAGCTACACCGGGGAGCTGTTTTTT. It translates to CASSPGTGSYTGELFF.